This T cell receptor beta chain stems from a study of blood T cell repertoires in COVID-19. About the research overall: Donors in the United States, Italy and Spain gave samples during acute or convalescent COVID-19.

CDR3 size: 16 residues. CDR1 and CDR2 (germline): MRHNA, SNTAGT. The V end lost 6 bases, the J end lost 8 bases, and 23 bases lay between the germline ends. The assay was immunoSEQ multiplex PCR, and TCRdb's table has in-frame clones only and misses some. Among around 67,000 clones listed, approximately 90% were seen once. Material for sequencing was peripheral blood. The chain couples TRBV6-4 to TRBJ1-3; possible D gene TRBD1, 5 bases. The receptor was isolated from a woman at least 80 years old with acute or convalescent COVID-19. This CDR3 is CASSRPREEPGHTIYF. In nucleotides, the CDR3 is TGTGCCAGCAGCCGACCCAGGGAAGAACCGGGCCACACCATATATTTT.